The present T cell receptor beta chain was sequenced within a study of PD-L1 blockade in urothelial cancer. Study as a whole: Blood analyses occurred 3 weeks (second dose) and 6 weeks post treatment start. Median blood clonality was roughly 0.087, with 86,000 or so unique TCRs. Study-wide results and limits: Durable-benefit cases showed more tumor-associated blood clone expansion at 3 weeks.

Clones were read by immunoSEQ multiplex PCR, and TCRdb kept only the in-frame ones, dropping some. The sample comprises 65,000 to 80,000 clones, under 90% of which are singletons, and 3.5% to 5% rests with the top ten. This clone appeared once. Its antigen is not identified. This CDR3 spans 16 amino acids. Germline CDR1 ENHRY, CDR2 SYGVKD. Trimming took 6 bases from V and 5 from J; bases not matched to a gene: 11. As for time point: pretreatment peripheral blood. This TCR was recovered from a man in his 70s with urothelial cancer. The sequences come from PBMCs, collected around atezolizumab (anti-PD-L1) treatment. The chain combines TRBV10-3 with TRBJ2-7; 12 bases agree with TRBD2. This CDR3 is CAIRITSGRSQHEQYF. The CDR3 DNA is TGTGCCATCAGAATTACTAGCGGGAGGTCCCAACACGAGCAGTACTTC.